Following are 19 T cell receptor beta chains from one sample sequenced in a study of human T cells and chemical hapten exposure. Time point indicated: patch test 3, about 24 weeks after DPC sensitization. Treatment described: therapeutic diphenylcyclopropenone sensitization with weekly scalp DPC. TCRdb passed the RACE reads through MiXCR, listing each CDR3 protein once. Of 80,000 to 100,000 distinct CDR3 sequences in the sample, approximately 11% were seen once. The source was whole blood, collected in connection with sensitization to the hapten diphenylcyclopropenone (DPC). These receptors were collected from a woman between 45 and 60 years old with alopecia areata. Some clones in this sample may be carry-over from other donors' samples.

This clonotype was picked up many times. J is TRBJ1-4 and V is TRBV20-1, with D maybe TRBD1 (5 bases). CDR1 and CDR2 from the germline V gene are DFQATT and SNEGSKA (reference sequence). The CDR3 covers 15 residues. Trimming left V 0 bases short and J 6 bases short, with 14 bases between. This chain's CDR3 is CSARDPGGRDEKLFF. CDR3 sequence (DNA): TGCAGTGCTAGAGACCCCGGGGGACGGGATGAAAAACTGTTTTTT.

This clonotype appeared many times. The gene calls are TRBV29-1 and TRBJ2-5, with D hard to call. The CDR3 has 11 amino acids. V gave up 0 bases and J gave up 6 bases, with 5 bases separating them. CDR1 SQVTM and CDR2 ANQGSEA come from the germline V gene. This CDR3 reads CSVEDWKTQYF. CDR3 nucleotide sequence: TGCAGCGTTGAAGATTGGAAGACCCAGTACTTC.

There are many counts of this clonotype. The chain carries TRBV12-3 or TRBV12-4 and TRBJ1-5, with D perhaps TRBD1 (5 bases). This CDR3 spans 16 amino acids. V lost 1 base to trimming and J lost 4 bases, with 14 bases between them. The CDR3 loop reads CASSLGASGLNQPQHF. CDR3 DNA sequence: TGTGCCAGCAGTTTAGGCGCCTCAGGGTTAAATCAGCCCCAGCATTTT.

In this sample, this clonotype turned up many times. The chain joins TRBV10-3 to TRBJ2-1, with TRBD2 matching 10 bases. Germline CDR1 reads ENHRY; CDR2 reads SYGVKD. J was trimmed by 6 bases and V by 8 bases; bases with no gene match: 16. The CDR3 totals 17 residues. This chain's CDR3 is CAIAPQREGLVFNEQFF. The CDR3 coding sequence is TGTGCCATCGCCCCGCAGCGGGAGGGCCTGGTCTTCAATGAGCAGTTCTTC.

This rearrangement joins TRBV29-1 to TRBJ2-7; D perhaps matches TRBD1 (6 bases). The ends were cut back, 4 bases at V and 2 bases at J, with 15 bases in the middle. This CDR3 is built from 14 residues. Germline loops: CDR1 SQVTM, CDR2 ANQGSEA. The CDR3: CSVGGGRGAYEQYF. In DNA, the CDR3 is TGCAGCGTTGGAGGGGGACGTGGGGCCTACGAGCAGTACTTC.

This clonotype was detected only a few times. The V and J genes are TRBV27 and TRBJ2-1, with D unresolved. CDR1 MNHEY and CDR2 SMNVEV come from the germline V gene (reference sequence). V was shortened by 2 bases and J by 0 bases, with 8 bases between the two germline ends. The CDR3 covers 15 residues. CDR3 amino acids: CASSLTQGSYNEQFF. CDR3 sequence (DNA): TGTGCCAGCAGTTTAACCCAAGGCTCCTACAATGAGCAGTTCTTC.

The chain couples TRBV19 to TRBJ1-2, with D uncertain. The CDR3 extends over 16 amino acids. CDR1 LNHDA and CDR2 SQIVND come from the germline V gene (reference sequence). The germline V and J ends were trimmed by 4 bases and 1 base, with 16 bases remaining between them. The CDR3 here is CASSTGRIPLNYGYTF. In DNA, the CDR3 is TGTGCCAGTAGTACCGGACGGATCCCACTTAACTATGGCTACACCTTC.

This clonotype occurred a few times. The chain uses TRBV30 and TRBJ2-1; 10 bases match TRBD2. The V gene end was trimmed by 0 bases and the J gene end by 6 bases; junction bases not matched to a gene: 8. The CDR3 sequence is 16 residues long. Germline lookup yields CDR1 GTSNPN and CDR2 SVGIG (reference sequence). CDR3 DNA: TGTGCCTGGAGTGTCCCCGGAGCGGGAGGGCGCAATGAGCAGTTCTTC. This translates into CAWSVPGAGGRNEQFF. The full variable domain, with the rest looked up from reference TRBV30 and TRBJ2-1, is SQTIHQWPATLVQPVGSPLSLECTVEGTSNPNLYWYRQAAGRGLQLLFYSVGIGQISSEVPQNLSASRPQDRQFILSSKKLLLSDSGFYLCAWSVPGAGGRNEQFFGPGTRLTVL.

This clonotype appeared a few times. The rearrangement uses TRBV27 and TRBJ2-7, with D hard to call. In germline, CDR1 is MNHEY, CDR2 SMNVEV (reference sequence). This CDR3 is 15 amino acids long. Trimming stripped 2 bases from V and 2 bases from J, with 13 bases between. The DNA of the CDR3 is TGTGCCAGCAGTTTACGGGTGGTGACGACCTACGAGCAGTACTTC. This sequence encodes CASSLRVVTTYEQYF.

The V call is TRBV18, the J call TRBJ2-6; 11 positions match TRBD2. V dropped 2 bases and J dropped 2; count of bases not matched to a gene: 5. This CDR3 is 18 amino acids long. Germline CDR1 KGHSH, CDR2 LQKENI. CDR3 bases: TGTGCCAGCTCACCAAGGCTAGCGGGAGGAACTGGGGCCAACGTCCTGACTTTC. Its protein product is CASSPRLAGGTGANVLTF.

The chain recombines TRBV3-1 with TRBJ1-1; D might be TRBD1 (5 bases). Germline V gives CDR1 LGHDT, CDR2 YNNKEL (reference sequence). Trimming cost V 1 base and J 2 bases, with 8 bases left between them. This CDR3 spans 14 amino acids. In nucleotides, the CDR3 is TGTGCCAGCAGCCAAGTCCAGGGTAACACTGAAGCTTTCTTT. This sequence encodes CASSQVQGNTEAFF.

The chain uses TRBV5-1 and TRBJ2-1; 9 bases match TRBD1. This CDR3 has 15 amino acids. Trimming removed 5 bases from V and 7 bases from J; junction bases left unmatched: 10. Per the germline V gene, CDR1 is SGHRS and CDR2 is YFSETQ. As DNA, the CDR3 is TGCGCCAGCAGTTATTCCGGGACAGGGACGAATGAGCAGTTCTTC. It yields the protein CASSYSGTGTNEQFF.

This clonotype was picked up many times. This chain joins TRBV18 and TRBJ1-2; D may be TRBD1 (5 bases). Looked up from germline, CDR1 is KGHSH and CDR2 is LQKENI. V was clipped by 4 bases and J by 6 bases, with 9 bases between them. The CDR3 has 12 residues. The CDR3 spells CASSLQGDGYTF. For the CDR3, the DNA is TGTGCCAGCTCACTGCAGGGAGATGGCTACACCTTC.

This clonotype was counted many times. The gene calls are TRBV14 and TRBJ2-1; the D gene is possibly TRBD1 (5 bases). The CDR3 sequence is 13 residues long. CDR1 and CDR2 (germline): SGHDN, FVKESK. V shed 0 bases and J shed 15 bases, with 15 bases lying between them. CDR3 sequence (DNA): TGTGCCAGCAGCCAAGAGTTGCTGACAGAACGGTTCTTC. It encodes CASSQELLTERFF.

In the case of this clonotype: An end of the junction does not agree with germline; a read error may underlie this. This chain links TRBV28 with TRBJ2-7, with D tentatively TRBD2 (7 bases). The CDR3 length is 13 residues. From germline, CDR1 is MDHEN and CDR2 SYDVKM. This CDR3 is CASSLGGAYKQYF. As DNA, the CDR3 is TGTGCCAGCAGTTTAGGGGGGGCCTACAAGCAGTACTTC.

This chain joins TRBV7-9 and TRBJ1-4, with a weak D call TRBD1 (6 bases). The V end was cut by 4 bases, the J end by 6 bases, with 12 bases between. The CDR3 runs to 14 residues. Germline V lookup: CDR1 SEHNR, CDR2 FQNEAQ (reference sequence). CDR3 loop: CASSWGRGDEKLFF. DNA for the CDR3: TGTGCCAGCAGCTGGGGGCGAGGGGATGAAAAACTGTTTTTT.

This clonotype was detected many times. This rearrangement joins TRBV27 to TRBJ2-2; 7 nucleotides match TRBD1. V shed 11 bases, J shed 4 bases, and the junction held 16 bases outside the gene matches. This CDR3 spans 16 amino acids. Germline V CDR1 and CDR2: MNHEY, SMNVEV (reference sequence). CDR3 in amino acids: CACAPNTGASTGELFF. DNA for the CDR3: TGTGCCTGCGCCCCCAATACAGGGGCGAGCACCGGGGAGCTGTTTTTT.

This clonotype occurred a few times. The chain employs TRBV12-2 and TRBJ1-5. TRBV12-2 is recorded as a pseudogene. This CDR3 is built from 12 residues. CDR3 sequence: CASRHSVYSQHF. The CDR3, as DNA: TGTGCAAGTCGCCACTCCGTTTATTCCCAGCATTTT.

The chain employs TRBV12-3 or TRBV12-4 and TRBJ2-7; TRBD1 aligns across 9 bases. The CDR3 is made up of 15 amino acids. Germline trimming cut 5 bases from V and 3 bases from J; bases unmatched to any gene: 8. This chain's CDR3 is CASSASDRGNYEQYF. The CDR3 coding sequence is TGTGCCAGCAGTGCGTCCGACAGGGGGAACTACGAGCAGTACTTC.